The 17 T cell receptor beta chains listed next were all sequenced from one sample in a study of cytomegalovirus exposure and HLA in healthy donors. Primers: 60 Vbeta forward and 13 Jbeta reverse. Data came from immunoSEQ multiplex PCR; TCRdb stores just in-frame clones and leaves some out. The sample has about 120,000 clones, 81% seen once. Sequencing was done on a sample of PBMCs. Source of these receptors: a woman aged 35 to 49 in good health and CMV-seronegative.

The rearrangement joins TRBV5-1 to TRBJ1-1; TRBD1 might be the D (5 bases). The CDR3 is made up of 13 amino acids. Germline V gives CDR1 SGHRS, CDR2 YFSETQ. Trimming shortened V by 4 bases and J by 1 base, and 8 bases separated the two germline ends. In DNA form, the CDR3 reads TGCGCCAGCAGCGTCCAGGGGAACACTGAAGCTTTCTTT. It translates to CASSVQGNTEAFF.

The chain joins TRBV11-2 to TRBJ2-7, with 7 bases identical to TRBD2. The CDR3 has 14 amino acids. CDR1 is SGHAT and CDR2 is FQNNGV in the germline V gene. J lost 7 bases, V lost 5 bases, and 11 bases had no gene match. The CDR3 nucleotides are TGTGCCAGCAGCCCCCGCGGCGGGGGAGATGAGCAGTACTTC. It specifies CASSPRGGGDEQYF.

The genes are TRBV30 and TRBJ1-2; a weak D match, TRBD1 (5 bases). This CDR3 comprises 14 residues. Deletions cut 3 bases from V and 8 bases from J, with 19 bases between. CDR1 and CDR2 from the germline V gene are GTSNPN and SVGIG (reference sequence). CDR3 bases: TGTGCCTGGAGGCCGGACGTAGCACGGGGGGGCTACACCTTC. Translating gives CAWRPDVARGGYTF.

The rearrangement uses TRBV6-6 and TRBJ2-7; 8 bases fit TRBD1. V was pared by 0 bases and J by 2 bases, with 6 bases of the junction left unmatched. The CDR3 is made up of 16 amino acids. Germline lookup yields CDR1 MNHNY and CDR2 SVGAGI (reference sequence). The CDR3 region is CASSYSLTGGAYEQYF. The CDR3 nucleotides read TGTGCCAGCAGTTACTCCCTCACAGGGGGAGCCTACGAGCAGTACTTC.

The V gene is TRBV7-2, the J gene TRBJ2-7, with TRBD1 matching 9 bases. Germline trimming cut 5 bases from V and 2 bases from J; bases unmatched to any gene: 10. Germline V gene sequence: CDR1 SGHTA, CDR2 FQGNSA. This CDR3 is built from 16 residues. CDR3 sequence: CASSPQPRTGAYEQYF. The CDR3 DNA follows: TGTGCCAGCAGCCCACAACCCAGGACAGGGGCCTACGAGCAGTACTTC. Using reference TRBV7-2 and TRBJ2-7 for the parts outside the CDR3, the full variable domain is GAGVSQSPSNKVTEKGKDVELRCDPISGHTALYWYRQSLGQGLEFLIYFQGNSAPDKSGLPSDRFSAERTGGSVSTLTIQRTQQEDSAVYLCASSPQPRTGAYEQYFGPGTRLTVT.

In DNA, the CDR3 is TGTGCCAGCAGGACAGCAATGAACACTGAAGCTTTCTTT. Translated: CASRTAMNTEAFF. The chain joins TRBV6-1 to TRBJ1-1; possible D gene TRBD1, 5 bases. Germline CDR1 is MNHNS and CDR2 is SASEGT. With 6 bases removed from V and 0 bases from J, the gap between germline ends came to 8 bases. The CDR3 has 13 amino acids.

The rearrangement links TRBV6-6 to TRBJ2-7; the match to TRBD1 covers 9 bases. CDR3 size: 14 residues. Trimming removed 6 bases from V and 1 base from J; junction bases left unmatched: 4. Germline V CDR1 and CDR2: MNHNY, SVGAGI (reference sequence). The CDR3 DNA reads TGTGCCAGCAGCAACGGACAGGGGTCCTACGAGCAGTACTTC. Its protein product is CASSNGQGSYEQYF.

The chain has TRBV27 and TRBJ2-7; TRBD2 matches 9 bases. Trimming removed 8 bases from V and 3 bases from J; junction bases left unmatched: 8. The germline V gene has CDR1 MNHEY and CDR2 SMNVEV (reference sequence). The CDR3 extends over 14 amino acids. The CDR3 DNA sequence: TGTGCCAGCGCTGCGGGAGGGGAGATCTACGAGCAGTACTTC. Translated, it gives CASAAGGEIYEQYF.

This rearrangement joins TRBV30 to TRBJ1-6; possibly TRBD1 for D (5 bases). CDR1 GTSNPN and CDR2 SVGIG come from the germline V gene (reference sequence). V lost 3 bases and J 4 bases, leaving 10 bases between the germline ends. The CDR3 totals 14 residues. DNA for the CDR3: TGTGCCTGGAGGGTAGCAGGGTATAATTCACCCCTCCACTTT. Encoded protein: CAWRVAGYNSPLHF.

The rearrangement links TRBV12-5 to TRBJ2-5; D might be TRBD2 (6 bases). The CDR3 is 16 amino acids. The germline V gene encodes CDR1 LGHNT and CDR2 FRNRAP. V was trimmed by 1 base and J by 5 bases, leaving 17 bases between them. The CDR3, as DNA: TGTGCTAGTGGTTTGGAACGGGGCGGAGGAGGGGAGACCCAGTACTTC. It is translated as CASGLERGGGGETQYF.

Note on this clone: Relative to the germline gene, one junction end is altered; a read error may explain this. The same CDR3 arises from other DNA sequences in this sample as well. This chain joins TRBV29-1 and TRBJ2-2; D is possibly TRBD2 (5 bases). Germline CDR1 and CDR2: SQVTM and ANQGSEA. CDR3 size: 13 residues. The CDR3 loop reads CSVQAQAAGELFF. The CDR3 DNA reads TGCAGCGTCCAGGCCCAGGCCGCCGGGGAGCTGTTTTTC.

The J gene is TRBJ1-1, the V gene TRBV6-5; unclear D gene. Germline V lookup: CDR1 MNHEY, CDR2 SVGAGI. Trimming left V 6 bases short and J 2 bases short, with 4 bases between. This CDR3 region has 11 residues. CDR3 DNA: TGTGCCAGCAGATATAACACTGAAGCTTTCTTT. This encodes CASRYNTEAFF.

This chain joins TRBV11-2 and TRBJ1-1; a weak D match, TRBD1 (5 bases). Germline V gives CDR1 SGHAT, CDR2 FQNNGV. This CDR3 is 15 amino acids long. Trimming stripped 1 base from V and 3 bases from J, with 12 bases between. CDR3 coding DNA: TGTGCCAGCAGCTTAGCACCAGGGTGGTACACTGAAGCTTTCTTT. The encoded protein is CASSLAPGWYTEAFF.

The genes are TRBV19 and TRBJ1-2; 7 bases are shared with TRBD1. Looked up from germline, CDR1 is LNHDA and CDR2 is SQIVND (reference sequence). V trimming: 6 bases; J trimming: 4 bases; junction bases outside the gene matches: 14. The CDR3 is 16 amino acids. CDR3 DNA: TGTGCCAGTAGACTCGAAGGGGGACAGCCTATCTATGGCTACACCTTC. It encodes CASRLEGGQPIYGYTF.

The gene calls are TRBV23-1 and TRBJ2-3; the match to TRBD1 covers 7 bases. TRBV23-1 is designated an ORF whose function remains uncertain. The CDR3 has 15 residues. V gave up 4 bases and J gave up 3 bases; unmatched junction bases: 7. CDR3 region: CASSPLGQLTDTQYF. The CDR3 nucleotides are TGCGCCAGCAGTCCCCTGGGACAGCTAACAGATACGCAGTATTTT.

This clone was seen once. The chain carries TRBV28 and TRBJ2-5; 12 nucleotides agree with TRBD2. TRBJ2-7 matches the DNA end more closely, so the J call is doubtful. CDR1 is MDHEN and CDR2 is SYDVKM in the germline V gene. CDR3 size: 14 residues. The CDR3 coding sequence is TGTGCCAGCAGAACTAGCGGGGGGTCCTACGAGCAGTACTTC. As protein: CASRTSGGSYEQYF.

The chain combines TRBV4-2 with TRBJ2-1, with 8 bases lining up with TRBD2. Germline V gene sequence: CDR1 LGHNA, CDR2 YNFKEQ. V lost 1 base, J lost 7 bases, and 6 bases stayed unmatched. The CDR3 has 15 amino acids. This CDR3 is CASSQGPGGGNEQFF. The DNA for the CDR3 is TGTGCCAGCAGCCAAGGCCCCGGGGGGGGGAATGAGCAGTTCTTC.